These 29 T cell receptor beta chains were all obtained from the same sample, sequenced in a study of Graves' ophthalmopathy and Graves' hyperthyroidism. The sequenced template was RNA, covering the TCR beta CDR3 region. Scientists carried out first-round RT-PCR using HTBI primers and then a second-round multiplex PCR. TCRdb re-analysed the multiplex PCR reads in MiXCR, keeping a single row per CDR3 protein. Among 500,000 to 700,000 distinct CDR3 sequences, approximately 21% were seen once, and the ten largest hold more than 5.5%. Input material: peripheral blood. These receptors all come from a woman aged 18-29 years with stable Graves' hyperthyroidism. Some clones in this sample may be carry-over from other donors' samples.

The rearrangement uses TRBV6-2 or TRBV6-3 and TRBJ1-2; 10 positions match TRBD1. The CDR3 is 15 amino acids. J was trimmed by 8 bases and V by 2 bases; bases with no gene match: 8. Germline CDR1 and CDR2: MNHEY and SVGEGT. The CDR3 nucleotides are TGTGCCAGCAGTTACGGAGGACAGGGGGTATGGGGCTACACCTTC. Protein sequence: CASSYGGQGVWGYTF.

The CDR3 sequence: CASSLRGEAFKNIQYF. In nucleotides, the CDR3 is TGTGCCAGCAGCTTGAGGGGGGAAGCCTTCAAAAACATTCAGTACTTC. This sequence joins TRBV5-8 and TRBJ2-4; TRBD1 or TRBD2 may be the D gene (6 bases each). Germline assignment: CDR1 SGHTS and CDR2 YDEGEE. V was clipped by 1 base and J by 3 bases, with 14 bases between them. The CDR3 has 16 amino acids.

This clonotype was seen more than once but under ten times. V is TRBV6-1 and J is TRBJ1-2; D unclear. Germline assignment: CDR1 MNHNS and CDR2 SASEGT. Trimming removed 8 bases at V and 5 bases at J, with 6 bases between. The CDR3 totals 10 residues. The CDR3 region has the DNA TGTGCCAGCTTTATGTATGGCTACACCTTC. It specifies CASFMYGYTF.

This clonotype has ten or more counts. This rearrangement joins TRBV6-1 to TRBJ2-5; 8 nucleotides line up with TRBD1. V lost 5 bases and J lost 7; bases outside the gene matches: 6. CDR3 length: 13 residues. CDR1 and CDR2 from the germline V gene are MNHNS and SASEGT. CDR3 sequence: CASSRQGTGTQYF. The CDR3 DNA reads TGTGCCAGCAGTCGACAGGGGACGGGGACCCAGTACTTC.

The V and J genes are TRBV11-2 and TRBJ2-5; 12 bases agree with TRBD2. V gave up 5 bases and J gave up 4 bases; unmatched junction bases: 11. CDR3 length: 17 amino acids. Germline V gene data show CDR1 as SGHAT and CDR2 as FQNNGV. In DNA form, the CDR3 reads TGTGCCAGCAGCCCGACGTCTAGCGGGGGGGCCCGAGAGACCCAGTACTTC. Encoded protein: CASSPTSSGGARETQYF.

This clonotype was detected only a few times. V is TRBV20-1 and J is TRBJ2-5, with TRBD2 matching over 7 bases. V was pared by 5 bases and J by 0 bases, with 3 bases of the junction left unmatched. The germline gives CDR1 DFQATT, CDR2 SNEGSKA (reference sequence). The CDR3 is 13 residues long. The CDR3, as DNA: TGCAGTGCTCACCGGGAGGACCAAGAGACCCAGTACTTC. Its translation is CSAHREDQETQYF.

This clonotype was counted ten times or more. This chain connects TRBV6-1 to TRBJ2-4; D is possibly TRBD1 (5 bases). The CDR3 is made up of 16 amino acids. Germline assignment: CDR1 MNHNS and CDR2 SASEGT. The germline V and J ends were trimmed by 2 bases and 0 bases, with 11 bases remaining between them. The CDR3 loop is CASSETPTVAKNIQYF. The CDR3 DNA follows: TGTGCCAGCAGTGAAACACCGACAGTAGCCAAAAACATTCAGTACTTC.

This clonotype was seen ten or more times. This chain links TRBV7-6 with TRBJ1-5; D remains ambiguous. The CDR3 has 16 amino acids. With 0 bases removed from V and 1 base from J, the gap between germline ends came to 10 bases. Germline V gene lookup returns CDR1 SGHVS and CDR2 FNYEAQ. CDR3 loop: CASSLAGPDSNQPQHF. The CDR3 DNA follows: TGTGCCAGCAGCTTAGCGGGTCCGGACAGCAATCAGCCCCAGCATTTT.

The chain is built from TRBV7-8 and TRBJ2-7; perhaps TRBD2 as D (5 bases). From germline, CDR1 is SGHVS and CDR2 FQNEAQ. This CDR3 has 13 residues. Trimming removed 4 bases from V and 3 bases from J, with 10 bases in between. The CDR3: CASSYGELYEQYF. Here the CDR3 DNA reads TGTGCCAGCAGCTACGGGGAGCTCTACGAGCAGTACTTC.

The rearrangement uses TRBV12-3 or TRBV12-4 and TRBJ1-2, with D uncertain. The CDR3 loop spans 15 amino acids. Trimming shortened V by 3 bases and J by 4 bases, and 15 bases separated the two germline ends. CDR3 DNA sequence: TGTGCCAGCAGTTTCAGACGGGCACTTTTCTATGGCTACACCTTC. Residues: CASSFRRALFYGYTF.

This clonotype was recorded at least ten times. The chain links TRBV6-5 to TRBJ2-3; D is unresolved. The CDR3 runs 12 residues. Germline loops: CDR1 MNHEY, CDR2 SVGAGI. The V gene lost 5 bases and the J gene lost 0 bases, with 3 bases spanning the gap. CDR3 in amino acids: CASSHSTDTQYF. Written as DNA, the CDR3 is TGTGCCAGCAGTCACAGCACAGATACGCAGTATTTT.

This clonotype was counted many times. The chain is built from TRBV28 and TRBJ2-7; 12 bases agree with TRBD1. V trimming: 8 bases; J trimming: 2 bases; junction bases outside the gene matches: 7. The CDR3 contains 15 residues. CDR1 is MDHEN and CDR2 is SYDVKM in the germline V gene. The CDR3 DNA reads as TGTGCCAGCGGGACAGGGGGCTCGGGCGCCTACGAGCAGTACTTC. It codes for CASGTGGSGAYEQYF.

This clonotype was seen more than once but under ten times. V is TRBV28 and J is TRBJ1-2; TRBD1 aligns across 9 bases. There are 14 residues in the CDR3. In germline, CDR1 is MDHEN, CDR2 SYDVKM. V was pared by 6 bases and J by 7 bases, with 9 bases of the junction left unmatched. As DNA, the CDR3 is TGTGCCAGCAGCCTGGGACAGGGCATAGGTGGCTACACCTTC. This sequence encodes CASSLGQGIGGYTF.

This chain links TRBV6-1 with TRBJ1-6; the D gene is possibly TRBD1 (5 bases). V lost 6 bases, J lost 9 bases, and 24 bases lay in between. This CDR3 has 17 amino acids. Germline assignment: CDR1 MNHNS and CDR2 SASEGT. CDR3: CASRKGEANVGGSPLHF. Written as DNA, the CDR3 is TGTGCCAGCAGGAAAGGGGAGGCTAACGTCGGGGGTTCACCCCTCCACTTT.

Many counts were recorded for this clonotype. This sequence joins TRBV20-1 and TRBJ1-5; TRBD1 matches at 7 bases. The V gene end was trimmed by 7 bases and the J gene end by 3 bases; junction bases not matched to a gene: 9. The CDR3 contains 14 residues. Germline-derived CDR1 and CDR2 are DFQATT and SNEGSKA (reference sequence). This chain's CDR3 is CSGRDSAFNQPQHF. Written as DNA, the CDR3 is TGCAGTGGAAGGGACAGCGCTTTCAATCAGCCCCAGCATTTT.

There are a few counts of this clonotype. This rearrangement joins TRBV5-1 to TRBJ1-6, with 7 bases aligning to TRBD1. Trimming cost V 4 bases and J 5 bases; bases outside gene matches: 6. The CDR3 is 15 residues long. In germline, CDR1 is SGHRS, CDR2 YFSETQ. The CDR3 is CASSEGGFDNSPLHF. CDR3 nucleotides: TGCGCCAGCAGCGAAGGGGGCTTCGATAATTCACCCCTCCACTTT.

This clonotype was observed at least ten times. This chain uses TRBV19 with TRBJ1-1; no clear D gene. Germline CDR1 is LNHDA and CDR2 is SQIVND (reference sequence). The CDR3 is 14 residues long. Between the trimmed V and J ends, which lost 1 base and 2 bases, there was a span of 8 bases. The CDR3 region has the DNA TGTGCCAGTAGTATAGGAGGGATCAACACTGAAGCTTTCTTT. Translating gives CASSIGGINTEAFF.

This clonotype was recorded many times. The rearrangement links TRBV15 to TRBJ2-2; weak D call: TRBD1 (5 bases). V gave up 0 bases and J gave up 6 bases, with 11 bases separating them. The CDR3 covers 15 residues. Germline CDR1 is LNHNV and CDR2 is YYDKDF (reference sequence). CDR3 residues: CATSRDHRSAGELFF. The CDR3 bases are TGTGCCACCAGCAGAGACCACAGGTCCGCCGGGGAGCTGTTTTTT.

Ten or more counts support this clonotype. The V call is TRBV15, the J call TRBJ2-6; D is tentatively TRBD1 or TRBD2 (5 bases each). The CDR3 spans 16 residues. Trimming cost V 1 base and J 4 bases, with 11 bases left between them. CDR1 is LNHNV and CDR2 is YYDKDF in the germline V gene (reference sequence). The chain's CDR3 is CATSRGGSSGANVLTF. The CDR3 nucleotides are TGTGCCACCAGCAGAGGGGGGTCGTCCGGGGCCAACGTCCTGACTTTC.

This clonotype was counted a few times. The chain links TRBV7-9 to TRBJ2-2; D gene unclear. V gave up 11 bases and J gave up 3 bases, with 7 bases separating them. This CDR3 is built from 11 residues. Germline-derived CDR1 and CDR2 are SEHNR and FQNEAQ (reference sequence). The CDR3 here is CAGLDTGELFF. The CDR3 bases are TGTGCCGGCTTAGACACCGGGGAGCTGTTTTTT.

This clonotype was detected many times. This chain links TRBV6-6 with TRBJ1-6; a possible D gene is TRBD1 (5 bases). This CDR3 contains 17 residues. CDR1 and CDR2 from the germline V gene are MNHNY and SVGAGI (reference sequence). CDR3: CATKRGPAGGDDSPLHF. The CDR3 coding sequence is TGTGCTACTAAGAGGGGCCCTGCTGGAGGGGATGATTCACCCCTCCACTTT.

There are many counts of this clonotype. V gene TRBV9 combines with J gene TRBJ1-1, with no clear D. In germline, CDR1 is SGDLS, CDR2 YYNGEE. This CDR3 has 14 residues. V was pared by 0 bases and J by 3 bases, with 9 bases between. The CDR3 DNA reads TGTGCCAGCAGCGTAGTTAACAGCGACACTGAAGCTTTCTTT. It yields the protein CASSVVNSDTEAFF.

Many counts were recorded for this clonotype. This chain joins TRBV6-1 and TRBJ1-2; D gene uncertain. Germline loops: CDR1 MNHNS, CDR2 SASEGT. The CDR3 length is 16 residues. Trimming pared 3 bases from V and 0 bases from J, leaving 14 bases between. CDR3: CASSEAGRLANYGYTF. The DNA for the CDR3 is TGTGCCAGCAGTGAGGCTGGGCGTCTAGCTAACTATGGCTACACCTTC.

This clonotype showed up just a few times. This chain uses TRBV28 with TRBJ2-7; 11 nucleotides align to TRBD2. The CDR3 loop spans 15 amino acids. Trimming at V came to 5 bases and at J to 1 base, leaving 4 bases not matched to a gene. Per the germline V gene, CDR1 is MDHEN and CDR2 is SYDVKM. Here the CDR3 DNA reads TGTGCCAGCAGTCATACTAGCGGGGGTTCCTACGAGCAGTACTTC. Translating it yields CASSHTSGGSYEQYF.

J is TRBJ1-2 and V is TRBV5-1; TRBD1 agrees at 8 bases. This CDR3 has 15 residues. In germline, CDR1 is SGHRS, CDR2 YFSETQ. After removal of 0 bases from V and 6 bases from J, the junction contained 7 bases not matched to a gene. This CDR3 reads CASSLGPQGADGYTF. For the CDR3, the DNA is TGCGCCAGCAGCTTGGGGCCCCAGGGGGCCGATGGCTACACCTTC.

In its sample, this clonotype was seen many times. The chain joins TRBV6-2 or TRBV6-3 to TRBJ1-2, with a tentative D call TRBD1 (5 bases). The CDR3 is 17 residues long. CDR1 and CDR2 (germline): MNHEY, SVGEGT. The germline V and J ends were trimmed by 2 bases and 6 bases, with 22 bases remaining between them. CDR3: CASSYPSTSRGRNGYTF. CDR3 sequence (DNA): TGTGCCAGCAGTTACCCCTCTACGTCGCGGGGGAGGAATGGCTACACCTTC.

The V and J genes are TRBV20-1 and TRBJ1-2; D remains unclear. The V gene's germline CDR1 is DFQATT and CDR2 SNEGSKA (reference sequence). Trimming pared 3 bases from V and 4 bases from J, leaving 9 bases between. CDR3 length: 12 amino acids. The chain's CDR3 is CSASNVAYGYTF. CDR3 DNA: TGCAGTGCTAGTAACGTGGCCTATGGCTACACCTTC.

This clonotype was counted only a few times. V is TRBV6-1 and J is TRBJ1-6; D is undetermined. This CDR3 has 17 residues. CDR1 and CDR2 from the germline V gene are MNHNS and SASEGT. Trimming cost V 3 bases and J 0 bases, with 12 bases left between them. The CDR3 loop reads CASSDHPGHSYNSPLHF. The DNA for the CDR3 is TGTGCCAGCAGTGATCATCCAGGCCACTCCTATAATTCACCCCTCCACTTT.

The CDR3 reads CASSPRQGVTFGYTF. CDR3 sequence (DNA): TGTGCCAGCAGCCCGCGACAGGGGGTAACTTTTGGCTACACCTTC. This sequence joins TRBV12-3 or TRBV12-4 and TRBJ1-2, with TRBD1 matching over 9 bases. The CDR3 runs 15 residues. Trimming took 6 bases from V and 7 from J; bases not matched to a gene: 12.